This TCR beta chain derives from a study of cytotoxic CD8 clonotypes in ibrutinib-treated CLL. Looking at the study overall: After median around 68 months, roughly 14 stayed in remission, about 12 progressed; responses some 25 partial, 2 complete. Broader study findings: Clonality increased at ibrutinib response and stayed stable in sustained remission. At progression, however, it fell back toward baseline.

This clone has only a few counts. Its antigen remains unidentified. Trimming took off 5 bases at V and 9 bases at J, with 11 bases between the two ends. This CDR3 has 13 residues. Germline values: CDR1 MNHNS, CDR2 SASEGT. Sequencing was performed with immunoSEQ multiplex PCR; in TCRdb, only in-frame clones are kept and a portion is missing. The table records some 120,000 clones, approximately 58% of them present only once. V is TRBV6-1 and J is TRBJ1-6, with D possibly TRBD1 on 5 matching bases. The TCR comes from a human donor with chronic lymphocytic leukemia. This specimen was PBMCs, taken after 24 months of ibrutinib treatment. This chain's CDR3 is CASSPSRGSPLHF. The CDR3 region has the DNA TGTGCCAGCAGTCCTTCGAGGGGTTCACCCCTCCACTTT.